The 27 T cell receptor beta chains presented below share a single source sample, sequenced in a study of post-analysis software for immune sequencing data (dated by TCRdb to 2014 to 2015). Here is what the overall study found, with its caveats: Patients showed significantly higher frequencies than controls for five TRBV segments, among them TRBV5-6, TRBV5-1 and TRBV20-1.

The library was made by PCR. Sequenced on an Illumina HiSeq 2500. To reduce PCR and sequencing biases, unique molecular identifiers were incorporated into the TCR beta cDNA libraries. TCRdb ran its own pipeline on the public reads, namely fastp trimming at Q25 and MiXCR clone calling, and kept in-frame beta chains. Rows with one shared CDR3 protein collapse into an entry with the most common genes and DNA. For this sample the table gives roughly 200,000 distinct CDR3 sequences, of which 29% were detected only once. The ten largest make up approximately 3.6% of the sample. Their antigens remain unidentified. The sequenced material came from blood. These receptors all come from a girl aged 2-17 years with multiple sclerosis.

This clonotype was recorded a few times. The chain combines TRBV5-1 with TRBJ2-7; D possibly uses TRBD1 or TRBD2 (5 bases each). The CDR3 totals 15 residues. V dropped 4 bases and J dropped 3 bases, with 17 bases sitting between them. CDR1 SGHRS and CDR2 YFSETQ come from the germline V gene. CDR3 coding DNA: TGCGCCAGCAGCCCCGAGGTGGGACGTCTCTACGAGCAGTACTTC. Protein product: CASSPEVGRLYEQYF.

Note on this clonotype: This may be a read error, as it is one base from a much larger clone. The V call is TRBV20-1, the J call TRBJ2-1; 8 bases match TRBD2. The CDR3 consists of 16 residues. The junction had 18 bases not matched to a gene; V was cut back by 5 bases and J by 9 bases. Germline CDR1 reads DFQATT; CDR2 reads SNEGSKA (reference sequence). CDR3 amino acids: CSASGLVGGPSGEQFF. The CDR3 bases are TGCAGTGCTTCGGGACTAGTGGGAGGCCCGAGTGGTGAGCAGTTCTTC.

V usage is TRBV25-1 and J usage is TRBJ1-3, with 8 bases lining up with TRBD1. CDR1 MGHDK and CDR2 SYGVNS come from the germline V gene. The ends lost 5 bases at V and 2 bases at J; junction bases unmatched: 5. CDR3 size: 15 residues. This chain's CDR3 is CASSLPGGPGNTIYF. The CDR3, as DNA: TGTGCCAGCAGTCTCCCAGGGGGCCCTGGAAACACCATATATTTT.

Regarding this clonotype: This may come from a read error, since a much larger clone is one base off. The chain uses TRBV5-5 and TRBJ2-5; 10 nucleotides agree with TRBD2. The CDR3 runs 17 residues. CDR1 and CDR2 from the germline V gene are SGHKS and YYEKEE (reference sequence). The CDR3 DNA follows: TGTGCCAGCACCTTGAACCTAGCGGGAGCCCAACTCAATGAGCAGTACTTC. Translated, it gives CASTLNLAGAQLNEQYF.

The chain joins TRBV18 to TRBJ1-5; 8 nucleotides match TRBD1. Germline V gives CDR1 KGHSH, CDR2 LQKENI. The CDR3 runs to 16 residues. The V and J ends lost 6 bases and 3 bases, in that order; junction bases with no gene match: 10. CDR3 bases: TGTGCCAGCTCCCTCAGGGGGCGAGGGGACAATCAGCCCCAGCATTTT. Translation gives CASSLRGRGDNQPQHF.

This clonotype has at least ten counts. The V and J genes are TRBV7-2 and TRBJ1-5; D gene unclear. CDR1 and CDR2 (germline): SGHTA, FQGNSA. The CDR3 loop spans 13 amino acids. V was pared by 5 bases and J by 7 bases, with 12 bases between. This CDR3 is CASSRDELQPQHF. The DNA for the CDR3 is TGTGCCAGCAGCCGAGACGAGTTGCAGCCCCAGCATTTT.

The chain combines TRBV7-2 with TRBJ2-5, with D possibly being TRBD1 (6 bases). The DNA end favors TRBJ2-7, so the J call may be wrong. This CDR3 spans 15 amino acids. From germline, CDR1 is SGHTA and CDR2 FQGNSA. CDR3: CASSLGQGSPCEQYF. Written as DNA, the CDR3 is TGTGCCAGCAGCTTAGGTCAGGGGTCCCCCTGCGAGCAGTACTTC.

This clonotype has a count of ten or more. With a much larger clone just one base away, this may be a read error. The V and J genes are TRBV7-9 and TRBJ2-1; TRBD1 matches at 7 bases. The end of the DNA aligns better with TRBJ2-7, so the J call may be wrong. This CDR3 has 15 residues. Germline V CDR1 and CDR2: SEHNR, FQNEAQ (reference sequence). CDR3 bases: TGTGCCAGCAGCTTAGAAGGGGGCTCCTACAATGAGCAGTACTTC. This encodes CASSLEGGSYNEQYF.

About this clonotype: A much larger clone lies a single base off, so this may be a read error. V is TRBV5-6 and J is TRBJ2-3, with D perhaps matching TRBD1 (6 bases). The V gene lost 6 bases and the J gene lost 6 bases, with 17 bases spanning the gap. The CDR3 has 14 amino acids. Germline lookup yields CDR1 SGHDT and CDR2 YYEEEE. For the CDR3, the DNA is TGTGCCAGCAAACGAAGACAGGTCGGGGATACGCAGTATTTT. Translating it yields CASKRRQVGDTQYF.

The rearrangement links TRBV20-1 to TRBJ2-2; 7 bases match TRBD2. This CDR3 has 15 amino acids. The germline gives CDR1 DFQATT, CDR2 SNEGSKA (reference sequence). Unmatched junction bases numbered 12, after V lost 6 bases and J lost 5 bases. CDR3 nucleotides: TGCAGTGCATCAAACCGGGGGAGGGGAACCGGGGAGCTGTTTTTT. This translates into CSASNRGRGTGELFF.

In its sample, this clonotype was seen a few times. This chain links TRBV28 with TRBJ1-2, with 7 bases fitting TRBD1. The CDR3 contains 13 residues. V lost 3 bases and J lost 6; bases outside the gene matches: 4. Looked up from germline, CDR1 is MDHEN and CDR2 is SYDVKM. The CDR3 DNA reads TGTGCCAGCAGTTTCCCACAGGGGAATGGCTACACCTTC. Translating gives CASSFPQGNGYTF.

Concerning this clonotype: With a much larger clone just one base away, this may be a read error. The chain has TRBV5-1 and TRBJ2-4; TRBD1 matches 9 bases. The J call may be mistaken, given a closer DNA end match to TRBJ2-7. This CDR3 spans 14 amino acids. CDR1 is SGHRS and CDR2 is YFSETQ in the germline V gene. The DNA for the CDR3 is TGCGCCGGCAGCCAACGGACAGGGGACTACGAGCAGTACTTC. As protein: CAGSQRTGDYEQYF.

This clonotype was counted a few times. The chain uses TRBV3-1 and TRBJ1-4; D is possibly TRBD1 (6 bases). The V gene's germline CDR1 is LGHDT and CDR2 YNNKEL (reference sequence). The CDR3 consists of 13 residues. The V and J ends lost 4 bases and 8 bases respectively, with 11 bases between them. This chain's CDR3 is CASSLGGREKLFF. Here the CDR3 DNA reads TGTGCCAGCAGCCTAGGGGGTCGGGAAAAACTGTTTTTT.

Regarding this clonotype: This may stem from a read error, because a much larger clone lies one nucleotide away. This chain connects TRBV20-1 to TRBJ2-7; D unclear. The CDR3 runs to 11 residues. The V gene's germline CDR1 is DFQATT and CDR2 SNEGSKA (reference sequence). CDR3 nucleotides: TGCAGTCTGCGGAGATCCTACGAGCGGTACTTC. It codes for CSLRRSYERYF.

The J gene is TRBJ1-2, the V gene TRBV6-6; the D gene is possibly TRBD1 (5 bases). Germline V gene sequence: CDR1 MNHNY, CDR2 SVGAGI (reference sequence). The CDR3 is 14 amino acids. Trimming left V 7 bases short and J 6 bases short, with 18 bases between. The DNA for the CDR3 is TGTGCCAGCATCAGAAGCGGAGGGGCGGATGGCTACACCTTC. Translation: CASIRSGGADGYTF.

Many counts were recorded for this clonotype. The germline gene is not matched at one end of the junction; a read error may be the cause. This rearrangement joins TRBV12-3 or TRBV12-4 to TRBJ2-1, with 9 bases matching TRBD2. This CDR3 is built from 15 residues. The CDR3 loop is CASRFGVAGVYEQFF. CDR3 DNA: TGTGCCAGCCGTTTTGGAGTAGCGGGAGTGTATGAGCAGTTCTTC.

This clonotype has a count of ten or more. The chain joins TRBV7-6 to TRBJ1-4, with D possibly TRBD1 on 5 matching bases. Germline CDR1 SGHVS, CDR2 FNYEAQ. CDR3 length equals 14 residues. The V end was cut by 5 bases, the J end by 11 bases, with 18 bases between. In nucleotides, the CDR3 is TGTGCCAGCAGCCCAAAGCCTGACAGAGGGAAACTGTTTTTT. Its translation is CASSPKPDRGKLFF. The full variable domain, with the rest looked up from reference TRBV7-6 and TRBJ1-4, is GAGVSQSPRYKVTKRGQDVALRCDPISGHVSLYWYRQALGQGPEFLTYFNYEAQQDKSGLPNDRFSAERPEGSISTLTIQRTEQRDSAMYRCASSPKPDRGKLFFGSGTQLSVL.

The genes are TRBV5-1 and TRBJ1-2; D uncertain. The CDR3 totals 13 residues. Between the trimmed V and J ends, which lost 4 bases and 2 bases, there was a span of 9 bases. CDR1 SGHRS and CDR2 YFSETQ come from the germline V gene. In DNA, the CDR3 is TGCGCCAGCAGCAAGGACGTCAACTATGGCTACACCTTC. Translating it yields CASSKDVNYGYTF. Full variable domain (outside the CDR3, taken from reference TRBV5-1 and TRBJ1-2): KAGVTQTPRYLIKTRGQQVTLSCSPISGHRSVSWYQQTPGQGLQFLFEYFSETQRNKGNFPGRFSGRQFSNSRSEMNVSTLELGDSALYLCASSKDVNYGYTFGSGTRLTVV.

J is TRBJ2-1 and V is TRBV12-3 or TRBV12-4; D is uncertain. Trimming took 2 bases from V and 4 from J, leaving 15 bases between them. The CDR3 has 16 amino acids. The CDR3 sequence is CASSLLRWRLYNEQFF. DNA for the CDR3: TGTGCCAGCAGTTTACTTCGTTGGCGGTTATACAATGAGCAGTTCTTC.

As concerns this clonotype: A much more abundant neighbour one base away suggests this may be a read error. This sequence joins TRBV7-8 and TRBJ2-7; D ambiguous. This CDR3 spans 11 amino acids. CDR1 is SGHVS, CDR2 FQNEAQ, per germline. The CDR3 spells CASSLVYEQDF. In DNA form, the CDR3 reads TGTGCCAGCAGCTTAGTTTACGAGCAGGACTTC.

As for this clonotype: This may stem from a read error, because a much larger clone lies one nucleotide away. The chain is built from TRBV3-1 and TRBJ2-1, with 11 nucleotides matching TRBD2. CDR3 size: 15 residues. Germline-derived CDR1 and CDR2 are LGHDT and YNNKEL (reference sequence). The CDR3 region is CVSSRSGGAYNEQFF. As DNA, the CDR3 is TGTGTCAGCAGCCGTAGCGGGGGGGCCTACAATGAGCAGTTCTTC.

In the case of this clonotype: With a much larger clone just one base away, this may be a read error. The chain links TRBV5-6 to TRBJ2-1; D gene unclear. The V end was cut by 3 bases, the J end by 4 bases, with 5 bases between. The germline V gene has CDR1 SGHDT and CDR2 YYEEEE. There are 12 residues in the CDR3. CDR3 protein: CASSWVYNEQFF. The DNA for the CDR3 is TGTGCCAGCAGCTGGGTGTACAATGAGCAGTTCTTC.

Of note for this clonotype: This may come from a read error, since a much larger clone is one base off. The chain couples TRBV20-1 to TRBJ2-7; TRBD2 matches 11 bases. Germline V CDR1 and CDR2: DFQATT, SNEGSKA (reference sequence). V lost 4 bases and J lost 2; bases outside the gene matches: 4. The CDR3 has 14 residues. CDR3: CSAIGTSGPYEQYF. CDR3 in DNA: TGCAGTGCTATTGGGACTAGCGGACCCTACGAGCAGTACTTC.

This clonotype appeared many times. This CDR3 is CSADGLGDKNIQYF. CDR3 coding DNA: TGCAGTGCTGATGGACTAGGGGACAAAAACATTCAGTACTTC. The chain couples TRBV20-1 to TRBJ2-4; the match to TRBD2 covers 7 bases. This CDR3 has 14 amino acids. V shed 5 bases and J 3 bases; nucleotides not matched to a gene: 7. CDR1 and CDR2 (germline): DFQATT, SNEGSKA (reference sequence).

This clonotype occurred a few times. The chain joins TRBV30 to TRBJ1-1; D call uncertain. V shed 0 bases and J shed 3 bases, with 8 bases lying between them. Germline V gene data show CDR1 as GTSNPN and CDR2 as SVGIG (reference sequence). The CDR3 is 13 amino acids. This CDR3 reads CAWSVGGYTEAFF. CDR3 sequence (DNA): TGTGCCTGGAGTGTAGGAGGGTACACTGAAGCTTTCTTT.

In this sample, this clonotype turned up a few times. CDR3 residues: CASSLEGGYAYEQYF. The CDR3 bases are TGCGCCAGCAGCTTAGAAGGGGGCTACGCCTACGAGCAGTACTTC. This chain links TRBV5-1 with TRBJ2-7, with 7 bases that match TRBD1. This CDR3 comprises 15 residues. V was pared by 2 bases and J by 2 bases, with 7 bases of the junction left unmatched. Germline V gene lookup returns CDR1 SGHRS and CDR2 YFSETQ. Supplemented by reference TRBV5-1 and TRBJ2-7, the full variable domain reads KAGVTQTPRYLIKTRGQQVTLSCSPISGHRSVSWYQQTPGQGLQFLFEYFSETQRNKGNFPGRFSGRQFSNSRSEMNVSTLELGDSALYLCASSLEGGYAYEQYFGPGTRLTVT.

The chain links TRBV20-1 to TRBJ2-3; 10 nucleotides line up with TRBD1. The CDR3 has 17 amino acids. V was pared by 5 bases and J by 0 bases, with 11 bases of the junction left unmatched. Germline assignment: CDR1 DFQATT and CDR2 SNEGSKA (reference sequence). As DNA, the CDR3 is TGCAGTGCTCCCCGAATTGGACAGGGGGTTAGCACAGATACGCAGTATTTT. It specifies CSAPRIGQGVSTDTQYF.